Given below is one T cell receptor (beta chain) in context. The entry originates in a study of blood T cells in healthy people across ages. Primers used in a second PCR of roughly 7 to 12 cycles were a sample-barcoded 5' primer and a J-beta primer mix. TCRdb used MiXCR to reprocess the 5' RACE reads, holding one entry per CDR3 protein. Found here are under 2,000,000 distinct CDR3 sequences, about 50% of them singletons; the top ten hold over 2%. The CDR3 is made up of 13 amino acids. Germline values: CDR1 MGHDK, CDR2 SYGVNS. V gave up 9 bases and J gave up 3 bases; unmatched junction bases: 4. The TCR comes from a woman aged 40 to 50 in good health. Sequencing was carried out using blood. The rearrangement uses TRBV25-1 and TRBJ1-1; 10 bases are shared with TRBD1. CDR3 amino acids: CASKGQGDTEAFF. In DNA, the CDR3 is TGTGCCAGTAAAGGACAGGGGGACACTGAAGCTTTCTTT.